This T cell receptor (beta chain) is drawn from a study of blood T cells in healthy people across ages. This clonotype was detected only a few times. The second PCR ran roughly 7 to 12 cycles with a sample-barcoded 5' primer and J-beta primers. TCRdb passed the 5' RACE reads through MiXCR, listing each CDR3 protein once. The sample shows around 1,000,000 distinct CDR3 sequences, under 30% of them seen only once. Caucasian, healthy and from Russia, the donors were aged between about 6 and 90. The CDR3 totals 16 residues. V lost 3 bases to trimming and J lost 5 bases, with 17 bases between them. CDR1 is SEHNR, CDR2 FQNEAQ, per germline (reference sequence). These data are also associated with another study on T cells of mothers and their children. That report adds: A few mothers and their six children, all healthy Caucasians, donated. Second-PCR amplification with M1S added sample barcodes and 2-4 random nucleotides. The search for persistent microchimeric T cell clones detected none.

The V call is TRBV7-9, the J call TRBJ2-1, with D perhaps matching TRBD1 (6 bases). This receptor was taken from a girl aged 2-10 years in good health. Input material: blood. In DNA, the CDR3 is TGTGCCAGCAGCTTTTATTCAGGGGAAGGAAACAATGAGCAGTTCTTC. Translated, it gives CASSFYSGEGNNEQFF. Full variable domain (outside the CDR3, taken from reference TRBV7-9 and TRBJ2-1): DTGVSQNPRHKITKRGQNVTFRCDPISEHNRLYWYRQTLGQGPEFLTYFQNEAQLEKSRLLSDRFSAERPKGSFSTLEIQRTEQGDSAMYLCASSFYSGEGNNEQFFGPGTRLTVL.